The source of this T cell receptor (beta chain) is a study of shared clonotypes between healthy human individuals. Here immunoSEQ multiplex PCR was the method, and the copy in TCRdb shows in-frame clones only, minus some. The sample has approximately 740,000 clones, about 74% seen once. Losses at the gene ends were 6 bases for V and 7 bases for J; bases not matched to a gene: 9. The length of the CDR3 is 14 residues. In germline, CDR1 is MGHDK, CDR2 SYGVNS. General study findings and limits: Richness estimates generally favored naive over memory subsets. It was observed that approximately 5% of naive CD4 clonotypes were shared across a handful of donors. Genetic and exposure-history diversity was limited by the small donor number. Among donors, sharing of clonotypes was expected to be affected by sequencing depth.

On this clone: Antigen unknown.

The V gene is TRBV25-1, the J gene TRBJ2-1, with TRBD2 matching over 7 bases. The receptor was derived from a woman aged 25 to 45 in good health. Material for sequencing was memory CD4+ T cells sorted from blood. Subset specified: CD45RA-negative fraction. CDR3 nucleotides: TGTGCCAGCAGCGGGACTATCAACAATAATGAGCAGTTCTTC. Protein sequence: CASSGTINNNEQFF.